These 5 T cell receptor beta chains came from one sample sequenced in a study of CD8+CD57+ T cells in acquired aplastic anemia (dated 2018 in TCRdb). Expansion of CD8+CD57+ cells had been shown by flow cytometry in the patients chosen for sequencing. Sequencing instrument: Illumina HiSeq 2000. TCR beta VDJ combination and CDR3 sequence profiling used genomic DNA as the template. In TCRdb, the public reads were trimmed at Q25 with fastp and aligned with MiXCR, with productive beta chains retained. Each CDR3 protein appears once, grouped with its most common genes and DNA. This sample holds under 350,000 distinct CDR3 sequences; approximately 58% were observed only once. Roughly 1.2% of the sample goes to the ten largest clones. Input material: sorted CD4+, CD8+, or CD8+CD57+ T cells (not recorded which) from PBMCs. The origin of the receptors is a human donor with aplastic anemia.

In this sample, this clonotype turned up many times. The chain joins TRBV20-1 to TRBJ2-7, with unresolved D. CDR1 is DFQATT, CDR2 SNEGSKA, per germline (reference sequence). Trimming shortened V by 0 bases and J by 3 bases, and 9 bases separated the two germline ends. The CDR3 is 13 amino acids. CDR3 in amino acids: CSARDAADYEQYF. The CDR3 nucleotides read TGCAGTGCTAGAGATGCGGCAGACTACGAGCAGTACTTC.

The chain links TRBV5-1 to TRBJ1-5, with D unclear. Trimming removed 0 bases at V and 12 bases at J, with 10 bases between. The CDR3 covers 12 residues. Germline loops: CDR1 SGHRS, CDR2 YFSETQ. The CDR3 bases are TGCGCCAGCAGCTTGGGCAATGAGGGCCAGCATTTT. Translated: CASSLGNEGQHF.

The chain uses TRBV29-1 and TRBJ1-2, with 10 nucleotides matching TRBD1. The germline CDR1 and CDR2 sequences are SQVTM and ANQGSEA. V shed 4 bases, J shed 6 bases, and the junction held 8 bases outside the gene matches. The CDR3 spans 14 residues. CDR3 coding DNA: TGCAGCGTTGGGAGGACAGGGGGGGTCCATGGCTACACCTTC. Translating it yields CSVGRTGGVHGYTF.

The chain joins TRBV29-1 to TRBJ2-2; D gene ambiguous. The CDR3 has 14 amino acids. The germline V and J ends were trimmed by 0 bases and 8 bases, with 13 bases remaining between them. Germline V gives CDR1 SQVTM, CDR2 ANQGSEA. This CDR3 reads CSVEDLLYQGELFF. The CDR3 bases are TGCAGCGTTGAAGATCTACTATATCAGGGGGAGCTGTTTTTT.

The rearrangement uses TRBV29-1 and TRBJ2-5; D gene uncertain. The germline V gene encodes CDR1 SQVTM and CDR2 ANQGSEA. V was pared by 6 bases and J by 2 bases, with 16 bases between. The CDR3 length is 14 residues. CDR3 sequence: CSVALLVGQETQYF. DNA of the CDR3: TGCAGCGTCGCATTATTAGTTGGTCAAGAGACCCAGTACTTC. Using reference TRBV29-1 and TRBJ2-5 for the parts outside the CDR3, the full variable domain is SAVISQKPSRDICQRGTSLTIQCQVDSQVTMMFWYRQQPGQSLTLIATANQGSEATYESGFVIDKFPISRPNLTFSTLTVSNMSPEDSSIYLCSVALLVGQETQYFGPGTRLLVL.